This TCR beta chain is drawn from a study of cytomegalovirus exposure and HLA in healthy donors. Per germline, CDR1 SGHAT and CDR2 FQNNGV. This CDR3 has 13 amino acids. V was cut by 5 bases and J by 8 bases, with 15 bases left in between. 13 Jbeta primers and 60 Vbeta primers were used for the PCR. Repertoires were generated with immunoSEQ multiplex PCR, while TCRdb's copy carries only in-frame clones and drops some. The sample yields fewer than 250,000 clones, around four fifths seen once. The chain has TRBV11-2 and TRBJ1-2; possible D gene TRBD1, 6 bases. The specimen sequenced was PBMCs. This TCR was recovered from a woman aged 50 to 60 in good health and CMV-seropositive. CDR3 nucleotides: TGTGCCAGCAGCCTTACAGGGTCGGGGGGCTACACCTTC. Its protein product is CASSLTGSGGYTF.